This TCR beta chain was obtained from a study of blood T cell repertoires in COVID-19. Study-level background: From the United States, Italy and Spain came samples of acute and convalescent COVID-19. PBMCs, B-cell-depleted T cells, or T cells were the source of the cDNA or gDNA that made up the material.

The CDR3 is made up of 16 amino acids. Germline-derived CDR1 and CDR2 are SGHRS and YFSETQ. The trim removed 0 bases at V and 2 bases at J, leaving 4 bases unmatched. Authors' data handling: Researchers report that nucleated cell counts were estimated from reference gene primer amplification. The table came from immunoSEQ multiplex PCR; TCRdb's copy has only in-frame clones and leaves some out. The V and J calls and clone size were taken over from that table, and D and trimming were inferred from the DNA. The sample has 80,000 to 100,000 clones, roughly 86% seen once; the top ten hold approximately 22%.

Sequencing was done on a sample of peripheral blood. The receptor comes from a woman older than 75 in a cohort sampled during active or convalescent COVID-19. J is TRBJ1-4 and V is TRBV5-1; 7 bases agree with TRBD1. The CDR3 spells CASSLGQGSTNEKLFF. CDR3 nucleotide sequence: TGCGCCAGCAGCTTGGGACAGGGTTCCACTAATGAAAAACTGTTTTTT. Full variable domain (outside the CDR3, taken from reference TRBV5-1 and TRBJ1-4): KAGVTQTPRYLIKTRGQQVTLSCSPISGHRSVSWYQQTPGQGLQFLFEYFSETQRNKGNFPGRFSGRQFSNSRSEMNVSTLELGDSALYLCASSLGQGSTNEKLFFGSGTQLSVL.